This TCR beta chain came from a study of shared clonotypes between healthy human individuals. Sequencing was performed with immunoSEQ multiplex PCR; in TCRdb, only in-frame clones are kept and a portion is missing. The table lists approximately 120,000 clones, roughly two thirds of them singletons. Study conclusions and caveats: Across a handful of donors, naive CD4 shared around 5.3%, naive CD8 3.5% to 4%, memory CD4 approximately 2.5%, memory CD8 more than 0.35%. Non-shared clonotypes displayed generation probabilities falling below those of clonotypes present in all four donors.

This clone was seen at least ten times. Its antigen is currently unknown. Both CD45RO+ cells and CCR7-negative CD45RA+ TemRA cells were combined to make up CD8 memory. Sequencing was performed on memory CD8+ T cells sorted from blood. Stated subset: CD45RO+ cells pooled with CCR7-negative TemRA cells. The receptor was derived from a woman in her twenties or thirties in good health.

The CDR3 loop is CASSQETGTGEQFF. The CDR3 DNA is TGTGCCAGCAGCCAAGAAACGGGAACGGGTGAGCAGTTCTTC. This rearrangement joins TRBV4-2 to TRBJ2-1, with a weak D call TRBD2 (5 bases). Germline V gene data show CDR1 as LGHNA and CDR2 as YNFKEQ. The CDR3 loop spans 14 amino acids. Trimming stripped 0 bases from V and 9 bases from J, with 12 bases between.